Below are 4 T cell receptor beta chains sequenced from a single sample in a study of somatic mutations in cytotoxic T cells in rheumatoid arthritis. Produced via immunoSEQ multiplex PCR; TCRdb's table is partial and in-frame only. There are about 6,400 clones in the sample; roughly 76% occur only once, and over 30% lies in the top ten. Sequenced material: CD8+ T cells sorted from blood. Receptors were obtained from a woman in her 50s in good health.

As DNA, the CDR3 is TGTGCCAGCAGCCCCACAGGGGAAGGGGCCTACAATGAGCAGTTCTTC. It is translated as CASSPTGEGAYNEQFF. The V gene is TRBV9, the J gene TRBJ2-1, with 7 bases lining up with TRBD1. Germline CDR1 reads SGDLS; CDR2 reads YYNGEE. The ends lost 4 bases at V and 2 bases at J; junction bases unmatched: 9. This CDR3 spans 16 amino acids. Complete variable domain (other parts from reference TRBV9 and TRBJ2-1): DSGVTQTPKHLITATGQRVTLRCSPRSGDLSVYWYQQSLDQGLQFLIQYYNGEERAKGNILERFSAQQFPDLHSELNLSSLELGDSALYFCASSPTGEGAYNEQFFGPGTRLTVL.

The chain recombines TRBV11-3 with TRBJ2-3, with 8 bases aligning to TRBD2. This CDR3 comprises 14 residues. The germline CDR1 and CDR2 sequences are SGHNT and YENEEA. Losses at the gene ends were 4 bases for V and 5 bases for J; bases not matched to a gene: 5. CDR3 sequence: CASSSGGGRDTQYF. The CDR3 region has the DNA TGTGCCAGCAGCTCCGGGGGGGGAAGAGATACGCAGTATTTT. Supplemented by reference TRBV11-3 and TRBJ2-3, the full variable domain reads EAGVVQSPRYKIIEKKQPVAFWCNPISGHNTLYWYLQNLGQGPELLIRYENEEAVDDSQLPKDRFSAERLKGVDSTLKIQPAELGDSAVYLCASSSGGGRDTQYFGPGTRLTVL.

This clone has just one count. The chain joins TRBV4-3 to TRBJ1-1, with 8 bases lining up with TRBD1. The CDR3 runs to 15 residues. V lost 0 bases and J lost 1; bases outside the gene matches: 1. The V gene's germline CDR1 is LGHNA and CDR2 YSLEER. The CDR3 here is CASSQEQGGNTEAFF. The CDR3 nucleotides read TGCGCCAGCAGCCAAGAACAGGGGGGGAACACTGAAGCTTTCTTT.

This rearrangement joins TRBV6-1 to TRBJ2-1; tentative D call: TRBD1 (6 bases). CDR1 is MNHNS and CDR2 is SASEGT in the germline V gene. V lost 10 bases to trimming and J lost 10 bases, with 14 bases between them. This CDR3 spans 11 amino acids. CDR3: CATSQGGEQFF. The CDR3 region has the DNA TGTGCCACCAGCCAAGGGGGAGAGCAGTTCTTC.